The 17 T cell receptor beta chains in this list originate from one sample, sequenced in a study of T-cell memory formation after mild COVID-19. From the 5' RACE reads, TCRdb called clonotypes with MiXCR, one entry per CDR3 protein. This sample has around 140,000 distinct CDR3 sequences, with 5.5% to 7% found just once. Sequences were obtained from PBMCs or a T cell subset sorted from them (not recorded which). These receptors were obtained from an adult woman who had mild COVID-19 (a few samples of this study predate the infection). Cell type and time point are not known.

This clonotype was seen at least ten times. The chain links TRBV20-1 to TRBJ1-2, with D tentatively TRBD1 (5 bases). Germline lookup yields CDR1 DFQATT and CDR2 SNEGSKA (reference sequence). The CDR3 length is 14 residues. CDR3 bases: TGCAGCCTTCTCAAACCCGGCAGGGACGGTGGCTACACCTTC. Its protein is CSLLKPGRDGGYTF.

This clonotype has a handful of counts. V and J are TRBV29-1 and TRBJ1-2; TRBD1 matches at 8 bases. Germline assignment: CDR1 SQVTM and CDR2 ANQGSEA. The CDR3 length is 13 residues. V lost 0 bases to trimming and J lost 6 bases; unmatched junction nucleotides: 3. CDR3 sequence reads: CSVEEWTGNGYTF. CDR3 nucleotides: TGCAGCGTTGAAGAATGGACAGGGAATGGCTACACCTTC.

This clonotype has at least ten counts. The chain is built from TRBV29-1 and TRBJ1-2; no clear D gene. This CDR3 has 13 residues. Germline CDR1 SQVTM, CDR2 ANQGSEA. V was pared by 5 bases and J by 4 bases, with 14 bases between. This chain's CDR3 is CSVLGNRFYGYTF. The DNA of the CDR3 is TGCAGCGTTCTTGGCAACAGATTCTATGGCTACACCTTC.

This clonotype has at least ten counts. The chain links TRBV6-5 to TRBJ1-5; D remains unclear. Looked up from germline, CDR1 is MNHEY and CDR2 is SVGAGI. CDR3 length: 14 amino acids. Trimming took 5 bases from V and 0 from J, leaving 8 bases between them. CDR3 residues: CASSRLDSNQPQHF. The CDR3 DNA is TGTGCCAGCAGTAGGCTGGATAGCAATCAGCCCCAGCATTTT.

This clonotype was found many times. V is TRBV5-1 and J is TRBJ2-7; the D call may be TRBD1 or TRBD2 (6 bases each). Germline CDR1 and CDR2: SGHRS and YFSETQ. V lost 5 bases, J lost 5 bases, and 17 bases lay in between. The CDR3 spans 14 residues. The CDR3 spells CASSVTLGGDEQYF. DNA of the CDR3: TGCGCCAGCAGTGTCACCCTGGGGGGCGACGAGCAGTACTTC.

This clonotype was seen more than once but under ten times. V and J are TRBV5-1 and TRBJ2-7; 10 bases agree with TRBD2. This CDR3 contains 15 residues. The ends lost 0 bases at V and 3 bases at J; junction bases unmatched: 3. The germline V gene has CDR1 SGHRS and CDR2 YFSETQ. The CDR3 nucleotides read TGCGCCAGCAGCTTGGTTCTAGCGGGGGTCTACGAGCAGTACTTC. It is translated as CASSLVLAGVYEQYF.

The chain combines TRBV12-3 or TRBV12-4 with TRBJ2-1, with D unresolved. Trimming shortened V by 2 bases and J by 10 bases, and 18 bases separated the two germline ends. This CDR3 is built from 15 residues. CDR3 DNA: TGTGCCAGCAGTTTAAGGGAATTCGGGCGGCGAGAGCAGTTCTTC. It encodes CASSLREFGRREQFF.

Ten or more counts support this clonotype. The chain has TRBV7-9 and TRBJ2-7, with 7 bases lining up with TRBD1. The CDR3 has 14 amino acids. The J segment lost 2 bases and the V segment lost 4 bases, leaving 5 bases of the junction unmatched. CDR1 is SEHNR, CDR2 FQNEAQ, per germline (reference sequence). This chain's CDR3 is CASSWDSHTYEQYF. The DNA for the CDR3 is TGTGCCAGCAGCTGGGACAGTCACACCTACGAGCAGTACTTC.

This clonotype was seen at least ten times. In DNA form, the CDR3 reads TGTGCCAGCAGGGATGACAGGGTCGGCACTGAAGCTTTCTTT. Amino acids: CASRDDRVGTEAFF. The V gene is TRBV27, the J gene TRBJ1-1, with 7 bases matching TRBD1. This CDR3 spans 14 amino acids. V dropped 6 bases and J dropped 4; count of bases not matched to a gene: 8. Per the germline V gene, CDR1 is MNHEY and CDR2 is SMNVEV (reference sequence).

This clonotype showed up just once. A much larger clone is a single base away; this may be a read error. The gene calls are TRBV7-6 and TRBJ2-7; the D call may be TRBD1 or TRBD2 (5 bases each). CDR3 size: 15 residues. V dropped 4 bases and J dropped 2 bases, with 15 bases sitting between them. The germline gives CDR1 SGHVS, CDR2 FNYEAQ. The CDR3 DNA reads TGTGCCAGCAGCTACGACGGGACCTCCACCTACGAGCAGTACTTC. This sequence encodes CASSYDGTSTYEQYF.

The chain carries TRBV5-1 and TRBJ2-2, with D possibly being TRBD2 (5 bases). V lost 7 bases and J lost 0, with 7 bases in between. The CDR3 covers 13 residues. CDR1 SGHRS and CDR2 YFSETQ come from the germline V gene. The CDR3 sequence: CASGETNTGELFF. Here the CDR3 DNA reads TGCGCCAGCGGGGAGACGAACACCGGGGAGCTGTTTTTT.

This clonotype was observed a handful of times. The CDR3 sequence: CASTRQGRGQPQHF. CDR3 bases: TGTGCCAGTACAAGACAGGGAAGAGGGCAGCCCCAGCATTTT. V and J are TRBV19 and TRBJ1-5; TRBD1 aligns across 7 bases. The CDR3 has 14 residues. The germline gives CDR1 LNHDA, CDR2 SQIVND (reference sequence). After removal of 7 bases from V and 7 bases from J, the junction contained 10 bases not matched to a gene.

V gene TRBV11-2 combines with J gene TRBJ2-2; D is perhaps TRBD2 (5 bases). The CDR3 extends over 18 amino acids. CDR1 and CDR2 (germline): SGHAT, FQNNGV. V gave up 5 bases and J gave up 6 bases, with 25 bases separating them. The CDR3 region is CASSPGPGFLFNAGELFF. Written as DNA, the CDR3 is TGTGCCAGCAGCCCCGGCCCGGGGTTTTTATTCAATGCCGGGGAGCTGTTTTTT.

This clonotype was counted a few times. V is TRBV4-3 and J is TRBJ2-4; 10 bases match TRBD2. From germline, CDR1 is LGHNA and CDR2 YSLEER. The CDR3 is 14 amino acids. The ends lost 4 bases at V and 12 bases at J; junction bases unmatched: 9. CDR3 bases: TGCGCCAGCAGCCTTACTAGCGGGGCTCATCATCAGTACTTC. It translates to CASSLTSGAHHQYF.

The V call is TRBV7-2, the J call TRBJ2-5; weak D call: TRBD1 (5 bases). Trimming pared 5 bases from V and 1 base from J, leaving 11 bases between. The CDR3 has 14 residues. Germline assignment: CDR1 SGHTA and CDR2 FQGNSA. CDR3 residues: CASSPRGSQETQYF. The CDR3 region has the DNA TGTGCCAGCAGCCCAAGGGGCAGCCAAGAGACCCAGTACTTC.

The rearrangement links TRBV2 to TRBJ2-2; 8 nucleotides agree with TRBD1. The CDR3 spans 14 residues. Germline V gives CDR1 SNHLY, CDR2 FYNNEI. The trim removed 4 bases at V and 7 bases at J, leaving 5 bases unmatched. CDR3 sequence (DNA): TGTGCCAGCAGTGGGACAGGGTTCGACGGGGAGCTGTTTTTT. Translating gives CASSGTGFDGELFF.

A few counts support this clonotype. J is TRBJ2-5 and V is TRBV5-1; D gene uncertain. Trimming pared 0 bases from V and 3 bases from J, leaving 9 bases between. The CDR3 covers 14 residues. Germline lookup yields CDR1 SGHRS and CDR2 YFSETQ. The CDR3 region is CASSLAAAKETQYF. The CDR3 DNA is TGCGCCAGCAGCTTGGCGGCAGCAAAAGAGACCCAGTACTTC.